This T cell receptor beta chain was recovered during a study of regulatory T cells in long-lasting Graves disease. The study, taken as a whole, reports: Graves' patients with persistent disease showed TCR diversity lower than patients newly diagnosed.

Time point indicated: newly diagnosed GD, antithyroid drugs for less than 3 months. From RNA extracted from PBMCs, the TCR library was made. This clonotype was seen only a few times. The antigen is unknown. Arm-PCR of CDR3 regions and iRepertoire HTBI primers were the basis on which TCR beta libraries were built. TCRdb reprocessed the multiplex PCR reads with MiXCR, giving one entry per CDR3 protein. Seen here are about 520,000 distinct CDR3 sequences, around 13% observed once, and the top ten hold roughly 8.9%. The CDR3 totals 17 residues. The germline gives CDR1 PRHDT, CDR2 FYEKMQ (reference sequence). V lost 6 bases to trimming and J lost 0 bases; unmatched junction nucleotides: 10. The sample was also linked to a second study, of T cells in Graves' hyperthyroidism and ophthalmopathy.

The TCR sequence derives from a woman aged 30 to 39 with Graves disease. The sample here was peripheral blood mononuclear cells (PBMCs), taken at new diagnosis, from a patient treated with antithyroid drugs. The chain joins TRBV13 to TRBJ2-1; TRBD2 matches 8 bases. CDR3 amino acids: CASSGERGGSSYNEQFF. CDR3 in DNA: TGTGCCAGCAGTGGAGAACGCGGGGGGAGCTCCTACAATGAGCAGTTCTTC.